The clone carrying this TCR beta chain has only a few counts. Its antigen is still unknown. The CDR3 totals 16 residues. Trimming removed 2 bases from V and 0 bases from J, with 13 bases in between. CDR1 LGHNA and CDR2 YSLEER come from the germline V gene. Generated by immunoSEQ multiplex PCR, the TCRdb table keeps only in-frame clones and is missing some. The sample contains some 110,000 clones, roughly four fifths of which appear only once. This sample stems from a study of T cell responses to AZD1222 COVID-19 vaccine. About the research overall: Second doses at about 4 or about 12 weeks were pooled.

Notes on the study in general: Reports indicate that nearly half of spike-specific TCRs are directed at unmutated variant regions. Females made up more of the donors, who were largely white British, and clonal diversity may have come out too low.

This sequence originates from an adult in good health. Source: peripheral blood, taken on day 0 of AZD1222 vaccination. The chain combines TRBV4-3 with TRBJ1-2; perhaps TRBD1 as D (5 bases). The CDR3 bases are TGCGCCAGCAGCCAAACCCGGGACCGCCCTAACTATGGCTACACCTTC. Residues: CASSQTRDRPNYGYTF.